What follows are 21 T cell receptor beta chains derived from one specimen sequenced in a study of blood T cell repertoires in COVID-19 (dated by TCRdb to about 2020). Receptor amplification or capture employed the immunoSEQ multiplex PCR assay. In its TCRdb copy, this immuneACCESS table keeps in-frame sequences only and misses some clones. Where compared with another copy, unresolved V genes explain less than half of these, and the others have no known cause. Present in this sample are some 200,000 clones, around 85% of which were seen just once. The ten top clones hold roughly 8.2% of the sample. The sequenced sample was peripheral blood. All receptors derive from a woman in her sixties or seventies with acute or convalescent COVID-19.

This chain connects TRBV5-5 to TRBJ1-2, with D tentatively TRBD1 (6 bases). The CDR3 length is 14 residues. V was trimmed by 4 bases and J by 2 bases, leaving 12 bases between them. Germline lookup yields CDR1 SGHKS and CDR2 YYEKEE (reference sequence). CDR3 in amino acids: CASSRDRGNYGYTF. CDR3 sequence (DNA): TGTGCCAGCAGCCGAGATAGGGGGAACTATGGCTACACCTTC.

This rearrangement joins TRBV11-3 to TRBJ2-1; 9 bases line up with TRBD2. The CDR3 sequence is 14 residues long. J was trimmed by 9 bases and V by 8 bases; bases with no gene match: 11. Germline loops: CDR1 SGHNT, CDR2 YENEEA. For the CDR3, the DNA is TGTGCCAGCCGGGCTAGCGGGATGATGGGTGAGCAGTTCTTC. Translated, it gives CASRASGMMGEQFF.

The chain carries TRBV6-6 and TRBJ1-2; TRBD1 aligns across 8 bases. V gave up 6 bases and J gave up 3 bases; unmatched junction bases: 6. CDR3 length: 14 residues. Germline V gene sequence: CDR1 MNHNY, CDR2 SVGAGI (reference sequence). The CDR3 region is CASSLTGGDYGYTF. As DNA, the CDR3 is TGTGCCAGCAGCCTTACAGGGGGAGACTATGGCTACACCTTC.

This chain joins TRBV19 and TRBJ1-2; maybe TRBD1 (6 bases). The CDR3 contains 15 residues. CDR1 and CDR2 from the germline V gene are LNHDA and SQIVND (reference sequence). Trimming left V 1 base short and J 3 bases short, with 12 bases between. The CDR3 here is CASSIVGAGDYGYTF. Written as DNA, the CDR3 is TGTGCCAGTAGTATAGTGGGGGCGGGGGACTATGGCTACACCTTC.

CDR3 protein: CASSHRPGQGAGETQYF. In DNA form, the CDR3 reads TGTGCCAGCAGCCACCGACCGGGACAGGGGGCCGGAGAGACCCAGTACTTC. The chain joins TRBV28 to TRBJ2-5; 12 bases align to TRBD1. CDR1 is MDHEN and CDR2 is SYDVKM in the germline V gene. The CDR3 is 17 residues long. With V trimmed by 6 bases and J by 4 bases, 12 bases remained unmatched.

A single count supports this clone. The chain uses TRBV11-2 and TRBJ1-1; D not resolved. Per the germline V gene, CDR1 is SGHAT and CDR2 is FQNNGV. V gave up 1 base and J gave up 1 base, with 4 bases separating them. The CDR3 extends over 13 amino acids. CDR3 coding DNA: TGTGCCAGCAGCTTAGCGAGGAACACTGAAGCTTTCTTT. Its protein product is CASSLARNTEAFF. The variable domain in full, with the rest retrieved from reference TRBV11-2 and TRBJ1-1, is EAGVAQSPRYKIIEKRQSVAFWCNPISGHATLYWYQQILGQGPKLLIQFQNNGVVDDSQLPKDRFSAERLKGVDSTLKIQPAKLEDSAVYLCASSLARNTEAFFGQGTRLTVV.

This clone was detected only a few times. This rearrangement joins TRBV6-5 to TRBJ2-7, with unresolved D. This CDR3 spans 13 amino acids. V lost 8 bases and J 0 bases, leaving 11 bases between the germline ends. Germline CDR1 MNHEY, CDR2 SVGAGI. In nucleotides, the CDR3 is TGTGCCAGCGGATTACAGCCCTCCTACGAGCAGTACTTC. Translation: CASGLQPSYEQYF.

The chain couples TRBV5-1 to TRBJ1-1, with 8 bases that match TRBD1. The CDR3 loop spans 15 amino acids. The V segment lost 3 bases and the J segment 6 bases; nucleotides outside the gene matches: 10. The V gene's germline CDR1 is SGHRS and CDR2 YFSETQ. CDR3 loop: CASSSTGAAMAEAFF. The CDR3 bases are TGCGCCAGCAGCTCGACAGGGGCCGCAATGGCTGAAGCTTTCTTT. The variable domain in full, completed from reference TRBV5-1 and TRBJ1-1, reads KAGVTQTPRYLIKTRGQQVTLSCSPISGHRSVSWYQQTPGQGLQFLFEYFSETQRNKGNFPGRFSGRQFSNSRSEMNVSTLELGDSALYLCASSSTGAAMAEAFFGQGTRLTVV.

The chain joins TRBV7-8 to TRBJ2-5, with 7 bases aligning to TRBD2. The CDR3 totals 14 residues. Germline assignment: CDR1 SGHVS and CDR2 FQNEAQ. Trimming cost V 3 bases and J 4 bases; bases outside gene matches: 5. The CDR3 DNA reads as TGTGCCAGCAGCTTTGGGACTATCGGAGAGACCCAGTACTTC. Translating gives CASSFGTIGETQYF.

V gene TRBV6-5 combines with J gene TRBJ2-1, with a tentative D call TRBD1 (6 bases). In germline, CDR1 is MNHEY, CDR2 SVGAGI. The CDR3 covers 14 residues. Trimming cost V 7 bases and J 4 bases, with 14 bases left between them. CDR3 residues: CASTQPGQYNEQFF. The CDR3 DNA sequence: TGTGCCAGCACACAGCCGGGACAATACAATGAGCAGTTCTTC.

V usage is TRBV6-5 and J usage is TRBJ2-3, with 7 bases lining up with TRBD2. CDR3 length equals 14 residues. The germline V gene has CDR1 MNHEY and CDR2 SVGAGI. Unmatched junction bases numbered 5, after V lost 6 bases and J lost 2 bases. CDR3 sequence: CASRGGMPTDTQYF. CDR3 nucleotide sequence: TGTGCCAGCAGGGGGGGGATGCCCACAGATACGCAGTATTTT.

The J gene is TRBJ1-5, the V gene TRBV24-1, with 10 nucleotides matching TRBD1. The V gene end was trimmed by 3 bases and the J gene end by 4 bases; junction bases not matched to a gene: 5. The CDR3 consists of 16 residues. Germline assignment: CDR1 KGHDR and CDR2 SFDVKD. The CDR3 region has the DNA TGTGCCACCAGTGATCGGACAGGGGGATCAAATCAGCCCCAGCATTTT. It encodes CATSDRTGGSNQPQHF.

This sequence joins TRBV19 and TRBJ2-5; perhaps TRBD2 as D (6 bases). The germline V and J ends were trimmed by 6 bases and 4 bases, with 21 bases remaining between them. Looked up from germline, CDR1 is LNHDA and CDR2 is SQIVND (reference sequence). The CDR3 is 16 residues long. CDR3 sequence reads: CASRERETSLGETQYF. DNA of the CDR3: TGTGCCAGTAGAGAAAGAGAGACTAGTTTGGGAGAGACCCAGTACTTC.

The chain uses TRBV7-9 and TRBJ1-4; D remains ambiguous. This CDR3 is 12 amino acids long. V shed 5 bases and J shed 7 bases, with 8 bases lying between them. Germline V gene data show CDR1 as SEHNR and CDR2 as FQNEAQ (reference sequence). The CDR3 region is CASSPEGEKLFF. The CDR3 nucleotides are TGTGCCAGCAGCCCGGAGGGTGAAAAACTGTTTTTT. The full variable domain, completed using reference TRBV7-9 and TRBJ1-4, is DTGVSQNPRHKITKRGQNVTFRCDPISEHNRLYWYRQTLGQGPEFLTYFQNEAQLEKSRLLSDRFSAERPKGSFSTLEIQRTEQGDSAMYLCASSPEGEKLFFGSGTQLSVL.

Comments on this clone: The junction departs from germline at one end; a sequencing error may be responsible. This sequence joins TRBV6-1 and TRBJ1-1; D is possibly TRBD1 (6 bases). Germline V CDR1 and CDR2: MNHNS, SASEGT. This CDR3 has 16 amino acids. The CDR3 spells CTSSDPGTPKNTEAFF. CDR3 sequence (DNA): TGTACCAGCAGTGATCCCGGGACACCTAAGAACACTGAAGCTTTCTTT.

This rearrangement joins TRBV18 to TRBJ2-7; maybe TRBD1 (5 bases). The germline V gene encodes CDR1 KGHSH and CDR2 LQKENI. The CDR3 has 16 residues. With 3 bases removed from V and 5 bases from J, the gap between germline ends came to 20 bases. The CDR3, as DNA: TGTGCCAGCTCACCCCAGACAGTTCAATTAGTCCACGAGCAGTACTTC. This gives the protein CASSPQTVQLVHEQYF.

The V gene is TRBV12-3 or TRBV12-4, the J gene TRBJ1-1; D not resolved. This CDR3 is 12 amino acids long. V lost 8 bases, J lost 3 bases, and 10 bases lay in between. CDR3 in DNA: TGTGCCAGCTCCGCGGGGTACACTGAAGCTTTCTTT. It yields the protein CASSAGYTEAFF.

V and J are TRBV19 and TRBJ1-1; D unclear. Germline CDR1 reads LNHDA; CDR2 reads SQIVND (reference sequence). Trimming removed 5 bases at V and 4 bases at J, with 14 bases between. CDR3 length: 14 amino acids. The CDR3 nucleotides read TGTGCCAGTAGTCCCCTCGCCGACATCACTGAAGCTTTCTTT. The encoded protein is CASSPLADITEAFF.

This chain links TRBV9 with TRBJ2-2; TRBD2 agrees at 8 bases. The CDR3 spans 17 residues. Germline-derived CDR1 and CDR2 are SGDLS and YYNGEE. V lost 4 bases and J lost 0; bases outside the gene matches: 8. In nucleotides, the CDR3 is TGTGCCAGCAGCACCCCAAAGGGACTAGCGAACACCGGGGAGCTGTTTTTT. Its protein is CASSTPKGLANTGELFF.

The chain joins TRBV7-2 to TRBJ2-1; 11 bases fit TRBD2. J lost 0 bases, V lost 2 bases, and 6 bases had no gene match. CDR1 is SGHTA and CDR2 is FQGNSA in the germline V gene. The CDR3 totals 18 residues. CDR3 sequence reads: CASSLRLAGYSSYNEQFF. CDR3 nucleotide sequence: TGTGCCAGCAGCTTAAGACTAGCGGGATACTCCTCCTACAATGAGCAGTTCTTC.

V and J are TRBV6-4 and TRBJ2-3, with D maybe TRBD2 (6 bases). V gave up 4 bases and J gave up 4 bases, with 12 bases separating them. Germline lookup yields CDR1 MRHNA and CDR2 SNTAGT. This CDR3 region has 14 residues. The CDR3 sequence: CASSAAGRPDTQYF. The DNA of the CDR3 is TGTGCCAGCAGTGCGGCGGGAAGGCCAGATACGCAGTATTTT.